A selection of T cell receptor beta chains follows, all from one sample in a study of shared clonotypes between healthy human individuals. Produced via immunoSEQ multiplex PCR; TCRdb's table is partial and in-frame only. The top ten clones hold over 0.1% of a sample with hundreds of thousands of clones, around 96% of them seen once. Sequenced input: naive CD8+ T cells sorted from blood. These receptors originate from a woman aged 25 to 39 in good health. CDR3s include the opening cysteine and the closing phenylalanine or tryptophan. A D gene is named only where the DNA matches it firmly. Size is stated for part of the rows, as once, few or many counts, or as a class when the clone is expanded.

clone_size cdr3_length d_call j_call v_call cdr3_nt cdr3_aa
once 14 NA TRBJ2-1 TRBV6-5 TGTGCCAGCAGTTACTTATTTACCCGCAATGAGCAGTTCTTC CASSYLFTRNEQFF
NA 14 TRBD2 TRBJ2-7 TRBV10-2 TGCGCCAGCAGTTATAGCGGGAGGGCGCCCGAGCAGTACTTC CASSYSGRAPEQYF
NA 13 NA TRBJ2-5 TRBV5-4 TGTGCCAGCAGCTTGACAGAGGAGGAGACCCAGTACTTC CASSLTEEETQYF
NA 14 NA TRBJ1-2 TRBV27 TGTGCCAGCAGTTTATCCGCCAGGGACTATGGCTACACCTTC CASSLSARDYGYTF
NA 14 NA TRBJ2-7 TRBV7-8 TGTGCCAGCAGCTTCCAGGGTGAGGGCCACGAGCAGTACTTC CASSFQGEGHEQYF
NA 15 TRBD1 TRBJ1-2 TRBV4-1 TGCGCCAGCGGACCCGACGACAGGGTCAGCTATGGCTACACCTTC CASGPDDRVSYGYTF
few 14 NA TRBJ1-5 TRBV2 TGTGCCAGCAGGGACAACTATAGCAATCAGCCCCAGCATTTT CASRDNYSNQPQHF
NA 13 NA TRBJ1-1 TRBV29-1 TGCAGCGTTGAGGAACAGGGATCCACTGAAGCTTTCTTT CSVEEQGSTEAFF
once 14 TRBD2 TRBJ2-7 TRBV27 TGTGCCAGCACCCCCACGGGAGGGCTTGACGAGCAGTACTTC CASTPTGGLDEQYF
NA 14 TRBD2 TRBJ2-7 TRBV13 TGTGCCAGCAGCTTGACTAGCGGGAGTTACGAGCAGTACTTC CASSLTSGSYEQYF
NA 16 TRBD2 TRBJ2-7 TRBV25-1 TGTGCCAGCAGTTTAAAAAGACTAGCGGGAGGGTACGAGCAGTACTTC CASSLKRLAGGYEQYF
NA 16 TRBD2 TRBJ2-3 TRBV25-1 TGTGCCAGCAGTGAATTGCGGGAGGGGAGCACAGATACGCAGTATTTT CASSELREGSTDTQYF